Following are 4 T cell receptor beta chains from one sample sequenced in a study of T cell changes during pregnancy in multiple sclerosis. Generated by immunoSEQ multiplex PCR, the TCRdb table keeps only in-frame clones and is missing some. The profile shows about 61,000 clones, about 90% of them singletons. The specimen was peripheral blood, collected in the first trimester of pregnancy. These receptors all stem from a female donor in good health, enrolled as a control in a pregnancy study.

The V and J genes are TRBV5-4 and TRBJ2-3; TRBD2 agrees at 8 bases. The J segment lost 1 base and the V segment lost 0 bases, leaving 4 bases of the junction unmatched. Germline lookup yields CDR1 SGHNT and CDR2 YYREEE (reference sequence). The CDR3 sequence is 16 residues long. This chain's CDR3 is CASSLEGLARTDTQYF. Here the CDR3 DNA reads TGTGCCAGCAGCTTGGAAGGACTAGCCCGCACAGATACGCAGTATTTT.

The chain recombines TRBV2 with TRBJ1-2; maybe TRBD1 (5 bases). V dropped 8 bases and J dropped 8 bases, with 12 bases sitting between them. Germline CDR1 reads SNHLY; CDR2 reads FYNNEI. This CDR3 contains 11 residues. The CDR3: CASVDSQGYTF. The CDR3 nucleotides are TGTGCCAGCGTCGACAGCCAGGGCTACACCTTC.

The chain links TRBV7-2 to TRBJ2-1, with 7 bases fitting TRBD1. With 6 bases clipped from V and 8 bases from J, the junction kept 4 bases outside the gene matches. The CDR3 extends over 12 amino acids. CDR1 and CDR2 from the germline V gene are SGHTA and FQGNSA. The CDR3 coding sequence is TGTGCCAGCAGGACAGGGTCAGATGAGCAGTTCTTC. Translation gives CASRTGSDEQFF.

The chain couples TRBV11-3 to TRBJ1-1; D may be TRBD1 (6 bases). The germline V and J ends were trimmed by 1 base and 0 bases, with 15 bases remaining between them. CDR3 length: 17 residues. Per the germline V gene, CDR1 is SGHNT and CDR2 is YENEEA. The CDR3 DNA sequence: TGTGCCAGCAGCTTAGGAGGGGGAGACTTAATGAACACTGAAGCTTTCTTT. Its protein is CASSLGGGDLMNTEAFF.